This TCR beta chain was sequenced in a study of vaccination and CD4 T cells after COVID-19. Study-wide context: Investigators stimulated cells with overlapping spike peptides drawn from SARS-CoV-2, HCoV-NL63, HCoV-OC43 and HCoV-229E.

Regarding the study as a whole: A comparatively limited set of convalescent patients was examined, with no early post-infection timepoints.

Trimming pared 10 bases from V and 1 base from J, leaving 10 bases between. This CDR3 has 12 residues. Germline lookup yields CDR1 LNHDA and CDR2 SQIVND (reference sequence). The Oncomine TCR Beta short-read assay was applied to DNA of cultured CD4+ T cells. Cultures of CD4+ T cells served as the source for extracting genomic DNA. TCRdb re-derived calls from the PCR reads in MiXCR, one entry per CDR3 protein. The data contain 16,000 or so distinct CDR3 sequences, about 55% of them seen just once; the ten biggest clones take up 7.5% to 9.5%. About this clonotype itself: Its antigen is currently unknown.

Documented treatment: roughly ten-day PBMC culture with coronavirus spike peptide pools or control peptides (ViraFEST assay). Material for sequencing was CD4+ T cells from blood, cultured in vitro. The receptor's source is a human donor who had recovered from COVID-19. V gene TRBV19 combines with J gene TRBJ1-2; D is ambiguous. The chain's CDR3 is CATRAINYGYTF. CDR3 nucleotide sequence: TGTGCCACAAGAGCGATTAACTATGGCTACACCTTC.